Reported below is one T cell receptor (beta chain). This sample's TCRbeta library carried unique molecular identifier barcodes. TCRdb redid the calling of the PCR reads with MiXCR, one entry per CDR3 protein. The top ten clones hold about 4% of a sample with about 610,000 distinct CDR3 sequences, 10% of them seen once. This sample was taken from a study of T-cell reconstitution after alpha-beta-depleted transplantation in children. The TCR was taken from a human donor who donated a stem cell graft to a child with acute myeloid leukemia. Sequences were derived from PBMCs from the stem cell graft donor, sampled from the stem cell graft.

This chain's CDR3 is CASSFPGQLNTEAFF. CDR3 in DNA: TGTGCCAGCAGCTTCCCGGGACAGCTGAACACTGAAGCTTTCTTT. The chain joins TRBV5-6 to TRBJ1-1; the match to TRBD1 covers 7 bases. CDR1 is SGHDT, CDR2 YYEEEE, per germline. Trimming removed 2 bases from V and 0 bases from J; junction bases left unmatched: 4. The CDR3 is 15 amino acids.